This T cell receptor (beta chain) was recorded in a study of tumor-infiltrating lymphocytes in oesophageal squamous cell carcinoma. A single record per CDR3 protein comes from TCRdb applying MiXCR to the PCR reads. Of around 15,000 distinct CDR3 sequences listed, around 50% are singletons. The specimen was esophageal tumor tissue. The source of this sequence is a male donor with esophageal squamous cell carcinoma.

In nucleotides, the CDR3 is TGTGCCAGCAGCTTATTTGACAGGGTAGAAGAGCAGTACTTC. It codes for CASSLFDRVEEQYF. This sequence joins TRBV7-9 and TRBJ2-1, with 7 bases that match TRBD1. Near its end, the DNA agrees better with TRBJ2-7, so the J call may be wrong. The CDR3 covers 14 residues. In germline, CDR1 is SEHNR, CDR2 FQNEAQ (reference sequence).